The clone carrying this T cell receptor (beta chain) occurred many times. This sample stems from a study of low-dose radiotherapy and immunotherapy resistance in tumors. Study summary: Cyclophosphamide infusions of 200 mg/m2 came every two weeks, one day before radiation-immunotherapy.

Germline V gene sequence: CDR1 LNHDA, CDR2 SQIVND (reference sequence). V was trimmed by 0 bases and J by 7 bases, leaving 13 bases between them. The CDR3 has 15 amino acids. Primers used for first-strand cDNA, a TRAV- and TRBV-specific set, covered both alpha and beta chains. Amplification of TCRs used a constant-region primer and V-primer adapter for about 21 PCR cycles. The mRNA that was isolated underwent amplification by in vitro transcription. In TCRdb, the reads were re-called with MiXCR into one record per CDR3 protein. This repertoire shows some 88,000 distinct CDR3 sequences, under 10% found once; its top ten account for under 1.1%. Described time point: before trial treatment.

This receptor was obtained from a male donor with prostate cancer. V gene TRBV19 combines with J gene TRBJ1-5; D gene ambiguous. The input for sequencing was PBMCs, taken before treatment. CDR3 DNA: TGTGCCAGTAGTATAGATCAAGCATCGACACAGCCCCAGCATTTT. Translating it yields CASSIDQASTQPQHF.